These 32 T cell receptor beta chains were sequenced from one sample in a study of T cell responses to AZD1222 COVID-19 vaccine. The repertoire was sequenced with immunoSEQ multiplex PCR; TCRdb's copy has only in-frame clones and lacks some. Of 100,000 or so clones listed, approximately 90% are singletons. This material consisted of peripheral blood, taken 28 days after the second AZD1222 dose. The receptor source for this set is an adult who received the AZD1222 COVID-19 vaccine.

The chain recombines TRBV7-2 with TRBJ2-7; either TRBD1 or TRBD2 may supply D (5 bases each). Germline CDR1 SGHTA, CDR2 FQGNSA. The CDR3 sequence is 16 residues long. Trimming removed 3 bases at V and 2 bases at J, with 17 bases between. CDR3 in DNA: TGTGCCAGCAGCTTCTCCGGGACCGGGTCAACCTACGAGCAGTACTTC. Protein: CASSFSGTGSTYEQYF.

CDR3 in DNA: TGCAGTGCTAGTTGGGGGGGCACTGAAGCTTTCTTT. It yields the protein CSASWGGTEAFF. The chain recombines TRBV20-1 with TRBJ1-1, with a weak D call TRBD1 (5 bases). The germline CDR1 and CDR2 sequences are DFQATT and SNEGSKA (reference sequence). V was cut by 3 bases and J by 4 bases, with 9 bases left in between. CDR3 length: 12 amino acids.

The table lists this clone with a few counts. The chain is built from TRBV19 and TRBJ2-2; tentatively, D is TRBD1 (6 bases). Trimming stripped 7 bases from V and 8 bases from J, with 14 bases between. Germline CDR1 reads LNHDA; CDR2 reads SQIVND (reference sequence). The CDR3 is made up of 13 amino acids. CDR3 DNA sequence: TGTGCCAGTACCCCAATACAGGGAGGGGAGCTGTTTTTT. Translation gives CASTPIQGGELFF.

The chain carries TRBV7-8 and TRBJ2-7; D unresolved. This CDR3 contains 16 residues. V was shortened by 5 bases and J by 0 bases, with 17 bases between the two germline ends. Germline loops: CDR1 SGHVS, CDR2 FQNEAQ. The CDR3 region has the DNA TGTGCCAGCAGCCTAGACCTATGGGGAAGCTCCTACGAGCAGTACTTC. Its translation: CASSLDLWGSSYEQYF.

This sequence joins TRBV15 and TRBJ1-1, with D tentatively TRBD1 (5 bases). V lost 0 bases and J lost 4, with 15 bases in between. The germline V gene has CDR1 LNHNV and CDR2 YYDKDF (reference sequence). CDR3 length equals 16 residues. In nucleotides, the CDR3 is TGTGCCACCAGCAGAGATCTGCGAGGGGCTGGCACTGAAGCTTTCTTT. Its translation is CATSRDLRGAGTEAFF. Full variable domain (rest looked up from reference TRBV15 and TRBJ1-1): DAMVIQNPRYQVTQFGKPVTLSCSQTLNHNVMYWYQQKSSQAPKLLFHYYDKDFNNEADTPDNFQSRRPNTSFCFLDIRSPGLGDTAMYLCATSRDLRGAGTEAFFGQGTRLTVV.

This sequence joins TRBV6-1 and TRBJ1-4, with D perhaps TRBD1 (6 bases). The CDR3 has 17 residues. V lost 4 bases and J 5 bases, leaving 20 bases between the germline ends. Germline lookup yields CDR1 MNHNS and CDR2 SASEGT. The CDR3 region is CASSGQRGGRGNEKLFF. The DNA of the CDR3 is TGTGCCAGCAGTGGACAAAGGGGGGGCCGGGGCAATGAAAAACTGTTTTTT.

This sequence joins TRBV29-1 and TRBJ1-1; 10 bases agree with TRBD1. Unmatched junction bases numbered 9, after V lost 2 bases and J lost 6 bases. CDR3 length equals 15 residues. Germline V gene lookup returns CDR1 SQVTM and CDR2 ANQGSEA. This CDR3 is CSVERTGGGVSEAFF. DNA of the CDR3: TGCAGCGTTGAAAGGACAGGGGGAGGGGTGTCTGAAGCTTTCTTT.

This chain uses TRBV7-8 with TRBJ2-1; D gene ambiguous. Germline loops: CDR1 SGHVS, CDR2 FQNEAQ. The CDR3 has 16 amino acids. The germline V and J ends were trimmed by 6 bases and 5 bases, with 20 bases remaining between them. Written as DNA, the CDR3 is TGTGCCAGCAGTTCCGGACGGACCACGTGGGACAATGAGCAGTTCTTC. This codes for CASSSGRTTWDNEQFF.

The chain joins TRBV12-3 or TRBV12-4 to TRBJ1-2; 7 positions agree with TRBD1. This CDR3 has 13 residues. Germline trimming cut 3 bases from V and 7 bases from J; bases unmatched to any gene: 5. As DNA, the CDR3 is TGTGCCAGCAGTTTCCCGACAGGGATTGGCTACACCTTC. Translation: CASSFPTGIGYTF.

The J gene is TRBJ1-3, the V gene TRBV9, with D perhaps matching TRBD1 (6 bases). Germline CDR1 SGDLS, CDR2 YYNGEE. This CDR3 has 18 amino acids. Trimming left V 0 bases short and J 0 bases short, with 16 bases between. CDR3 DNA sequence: TGTGCCAGCAGCGTAGTTAGTACAGGGCTATTCTCTGGAAACACCATATATTTT. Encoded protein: CASSVVSTGLFSGNTIYF.

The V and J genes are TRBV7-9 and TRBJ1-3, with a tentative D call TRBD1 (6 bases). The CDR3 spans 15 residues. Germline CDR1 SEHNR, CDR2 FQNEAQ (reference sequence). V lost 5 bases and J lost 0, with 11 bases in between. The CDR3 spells CASSQDRSSGNTIYF. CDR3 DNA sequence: TGTGCCAGCAGCCAAGACAGGTCCTCTGGAAACACCATATATTTT.

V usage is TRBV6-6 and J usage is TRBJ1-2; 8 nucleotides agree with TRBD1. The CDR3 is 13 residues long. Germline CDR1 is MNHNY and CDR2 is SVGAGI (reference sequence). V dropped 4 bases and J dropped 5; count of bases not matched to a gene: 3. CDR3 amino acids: CASSSDRGYGYTF. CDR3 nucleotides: TGTGCCAGCAGTTCCGACAGGGGTTATGGCTACACCTTC.

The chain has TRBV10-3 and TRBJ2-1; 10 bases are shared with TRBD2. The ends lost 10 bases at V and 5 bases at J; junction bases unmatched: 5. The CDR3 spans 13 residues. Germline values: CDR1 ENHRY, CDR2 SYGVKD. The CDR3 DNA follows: TGTGCCAGTCTAGCGGGGGTAGACAATGAGCAGTTCTTC. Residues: CASLAGVDNEQFF.

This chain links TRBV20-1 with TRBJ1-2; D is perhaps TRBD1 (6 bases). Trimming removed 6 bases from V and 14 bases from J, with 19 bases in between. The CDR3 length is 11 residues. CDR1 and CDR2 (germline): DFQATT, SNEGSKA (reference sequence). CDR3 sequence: CSARRDKEITF. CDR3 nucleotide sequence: TGCAGTGCCAGACGGGACAAGGAGATTACCTTC.

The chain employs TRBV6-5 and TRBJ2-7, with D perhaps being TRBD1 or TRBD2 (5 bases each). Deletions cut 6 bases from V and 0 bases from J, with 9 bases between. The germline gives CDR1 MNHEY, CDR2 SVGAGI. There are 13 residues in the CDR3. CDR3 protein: CASRNGASYEQYF. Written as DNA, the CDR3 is TGTGCCAGCAGGAACGGGGCCTCCTACGAGCAGTACTTC.

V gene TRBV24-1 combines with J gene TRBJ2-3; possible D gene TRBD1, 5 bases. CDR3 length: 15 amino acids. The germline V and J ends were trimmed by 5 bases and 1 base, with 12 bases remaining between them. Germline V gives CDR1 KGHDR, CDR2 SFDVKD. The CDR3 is CATSVGQTGTDTQYF. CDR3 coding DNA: TGTGCCACCAGTGTCGGGCAGACAGGCACAGATACGCAGTATTTT.

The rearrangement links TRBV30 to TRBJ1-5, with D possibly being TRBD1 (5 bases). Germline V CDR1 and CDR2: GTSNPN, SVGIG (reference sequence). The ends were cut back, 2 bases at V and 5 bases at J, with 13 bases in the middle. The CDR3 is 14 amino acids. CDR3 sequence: CAWSWRGADQPQHF. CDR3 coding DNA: TGTGCCTGGAGTTGGAGGGGCGCGGATCAGCCCCAGCATTTT.

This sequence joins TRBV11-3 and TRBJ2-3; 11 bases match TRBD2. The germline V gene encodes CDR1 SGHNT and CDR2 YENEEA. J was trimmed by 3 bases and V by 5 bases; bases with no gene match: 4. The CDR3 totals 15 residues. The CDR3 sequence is CASSIRLAGTDTQYF. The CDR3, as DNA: TGTGCCAGCAGCATCCGACTAGCGGGGACAGATACGCAGTATTTT.

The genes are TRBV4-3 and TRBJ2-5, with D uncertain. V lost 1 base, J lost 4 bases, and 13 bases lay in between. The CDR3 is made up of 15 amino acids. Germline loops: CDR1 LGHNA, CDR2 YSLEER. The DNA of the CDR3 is TGCGCCAGCAGCCAAGCGGACGGAGTTGGAGAGACCCAGTACTTC. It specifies CASSQADGVGETQYF.

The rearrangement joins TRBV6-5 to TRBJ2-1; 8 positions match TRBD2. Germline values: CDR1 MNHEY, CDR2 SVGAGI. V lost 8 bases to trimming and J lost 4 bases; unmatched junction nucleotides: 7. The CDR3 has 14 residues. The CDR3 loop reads CASSAGRGYNEQFF. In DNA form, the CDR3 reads TGTGCCAGCTCTGCCGGGAGGGGGTACAATGAGCAGTTCTTC.

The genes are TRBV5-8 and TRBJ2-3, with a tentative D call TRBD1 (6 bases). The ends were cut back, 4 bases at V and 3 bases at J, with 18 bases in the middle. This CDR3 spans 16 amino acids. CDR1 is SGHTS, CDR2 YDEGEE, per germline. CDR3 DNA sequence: TGTGCCAGCAGCGAGGGACACTCTCGGAGGACAGATACGCAGTATTTT. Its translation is CASSEGHSRRTDTQYF.

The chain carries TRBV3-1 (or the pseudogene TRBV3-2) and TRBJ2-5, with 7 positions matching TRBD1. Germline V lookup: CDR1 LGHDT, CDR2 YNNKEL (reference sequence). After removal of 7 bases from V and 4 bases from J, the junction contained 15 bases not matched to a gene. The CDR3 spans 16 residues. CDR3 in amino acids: CASTRAGTANRETQYF. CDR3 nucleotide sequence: TGTGCCAGCACCAGAGCCGGGACAGCAAACCGAGAGACCCAGTACTTC.

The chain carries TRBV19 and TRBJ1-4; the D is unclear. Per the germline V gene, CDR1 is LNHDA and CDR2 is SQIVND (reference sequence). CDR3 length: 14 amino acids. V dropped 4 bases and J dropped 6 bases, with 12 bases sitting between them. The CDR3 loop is CASSTTRPDEKLFF. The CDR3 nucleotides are TGTGCCAGTAGTACCACTCGGCCGGATGAAAAACTGTTTTTT. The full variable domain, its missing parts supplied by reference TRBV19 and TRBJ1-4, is DGGITQSPKYLFRKEGQNVTLSCEQNLNHDAMYWYRQDPGQGLRLIYYSQIVNDFQKGDIAEGYSVSREKKESFPLTVTSAQKNPTAFYLCASSTTRPDEKLFFGSGTQLSVL.

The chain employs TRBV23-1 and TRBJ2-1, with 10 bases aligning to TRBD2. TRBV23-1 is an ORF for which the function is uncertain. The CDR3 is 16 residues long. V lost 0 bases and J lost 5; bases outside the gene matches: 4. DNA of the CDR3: TGCGCCAGCAGTCAATCGTTTAGCGGGGGGAACAATGAGCAGTTCTTC. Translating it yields CASSQSFSGGNNEQFF.

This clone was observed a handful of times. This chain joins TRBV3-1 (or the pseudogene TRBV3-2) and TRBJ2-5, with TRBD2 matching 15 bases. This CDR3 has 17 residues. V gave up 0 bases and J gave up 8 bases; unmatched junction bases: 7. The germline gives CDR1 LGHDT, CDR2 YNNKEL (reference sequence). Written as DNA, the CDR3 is TGTGCCAGCAGCCAAGAGGGACTAGCGGGGGGACTAGGCACCCAGTACTTC. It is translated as CASSQEGLAGGLGTQYF.

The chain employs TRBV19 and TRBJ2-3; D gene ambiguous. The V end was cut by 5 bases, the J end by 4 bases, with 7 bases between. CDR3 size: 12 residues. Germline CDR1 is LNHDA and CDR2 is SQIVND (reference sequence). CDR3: CASSPGADTQYF. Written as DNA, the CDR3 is TGTGCCAGTAGTCCGGGCGCAGATACGCAGTATTTT. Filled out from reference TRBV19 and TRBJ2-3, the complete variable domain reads DGGITQSPKYLFRKEGQNVTLSCEQNLNHDAMYWYRQDPGQGLRLIYYSQIVNDFQKGDIAEGYSVSREKKESFPLTVTSAQKNPTAFYLCASSPGADTQYFGPGTRLTVL.

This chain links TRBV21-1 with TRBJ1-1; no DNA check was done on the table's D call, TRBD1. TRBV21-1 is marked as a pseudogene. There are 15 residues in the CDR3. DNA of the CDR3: TGTGCCAGCAACCCTACTCAGGGCGGGAACACTGAAGCTTTCTTT. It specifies CASNPTQGGNTEAFF.

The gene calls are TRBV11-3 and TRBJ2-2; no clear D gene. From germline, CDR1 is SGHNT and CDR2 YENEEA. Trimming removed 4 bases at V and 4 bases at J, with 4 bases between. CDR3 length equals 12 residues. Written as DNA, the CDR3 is TGTGCCAGCAGCTCGCGCACCGGGGAGCTGTTTTTT. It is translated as CASSSRTGELFF.

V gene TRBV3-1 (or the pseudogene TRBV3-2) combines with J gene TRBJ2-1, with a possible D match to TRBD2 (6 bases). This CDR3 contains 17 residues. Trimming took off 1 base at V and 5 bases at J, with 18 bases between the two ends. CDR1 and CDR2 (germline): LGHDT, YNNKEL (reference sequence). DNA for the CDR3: TGTGCCAGCAGCCAAGGGGAGCGGCTAGCGATAAACAATGAGCAGTTCTTC. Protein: CASSQGERLAINNEQFF.

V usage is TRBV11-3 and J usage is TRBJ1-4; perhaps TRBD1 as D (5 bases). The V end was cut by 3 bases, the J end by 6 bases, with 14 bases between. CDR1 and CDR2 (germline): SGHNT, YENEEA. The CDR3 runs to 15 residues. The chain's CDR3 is CASSFEGTQDEKLFF. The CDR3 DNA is TGTGCCAGCAGCTTCGAGGGGACCCAAGATGAAAAACTGTTTTTT.

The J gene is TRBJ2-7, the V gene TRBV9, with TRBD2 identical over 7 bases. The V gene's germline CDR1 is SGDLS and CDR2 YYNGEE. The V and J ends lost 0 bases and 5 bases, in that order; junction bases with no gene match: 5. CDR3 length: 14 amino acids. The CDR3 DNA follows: TGTGCCAGCAGCGTAGCTCCCGGACTAGACGAGCAGTACTTC. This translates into CASSVAPGLDEQYF.

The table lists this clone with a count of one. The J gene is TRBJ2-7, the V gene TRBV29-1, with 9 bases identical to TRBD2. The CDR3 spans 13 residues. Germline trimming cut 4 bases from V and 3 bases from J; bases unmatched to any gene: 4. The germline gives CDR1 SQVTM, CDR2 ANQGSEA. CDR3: CSVGGTSIYEQYF. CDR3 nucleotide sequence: TGCAGCGTTGGCGGGACTAGCATCTACGAGCAGTACTTC.